This T cell receptor beta chain is from a study of beta chain features in type 1 diabetes. Notes on the study in general: Among all four CD4+ subsets, Type 1 diabetes patients had TCRB CDR3s that were moderately but significantly shorter. Sampled from patients, naive, central memory and Treg TCRB repertoires appeared more similar than those sampled from healthy donors. Any HLA effect on TCRB rearrangement was left unresolved by small sub-analyses.

For this clone: Its antigen is unidentified.

Expressed TCRB transcripts were sequenced because the entire RNA isolate underwent reverse transcription. Average reads for naive, central memory and regulatory T cell samples were several million. The data were produced by immunoSEQ multiplex PCR, yet TCRdb's version contains in-frame clones alone and is incomplete. The data contain 150,000 to 200,000 clones, more than 60% of them singletons. The germline CDR1 and CDR2 sequences are SGDLS and YYNGEE. The V and J ends lost 0 bases and 2 bases respectively, with 12 bases between them. The CDR3 is made up of 15 amino acids. Sequenced input: naive CD4+ T cells from blood. The TCR comes from a man aged 25-45 years with type 1 diabetes. This sequence joins TRBV9 and TRBJ2-7; D is uncertain. The CDR3 is CASSVGQVSAYEQYF. CDR3 nucleotide sequence: TGTGCCAGCAGCGTAGGGCAAGTATCAGCCTACGAGCAGTACTTC.